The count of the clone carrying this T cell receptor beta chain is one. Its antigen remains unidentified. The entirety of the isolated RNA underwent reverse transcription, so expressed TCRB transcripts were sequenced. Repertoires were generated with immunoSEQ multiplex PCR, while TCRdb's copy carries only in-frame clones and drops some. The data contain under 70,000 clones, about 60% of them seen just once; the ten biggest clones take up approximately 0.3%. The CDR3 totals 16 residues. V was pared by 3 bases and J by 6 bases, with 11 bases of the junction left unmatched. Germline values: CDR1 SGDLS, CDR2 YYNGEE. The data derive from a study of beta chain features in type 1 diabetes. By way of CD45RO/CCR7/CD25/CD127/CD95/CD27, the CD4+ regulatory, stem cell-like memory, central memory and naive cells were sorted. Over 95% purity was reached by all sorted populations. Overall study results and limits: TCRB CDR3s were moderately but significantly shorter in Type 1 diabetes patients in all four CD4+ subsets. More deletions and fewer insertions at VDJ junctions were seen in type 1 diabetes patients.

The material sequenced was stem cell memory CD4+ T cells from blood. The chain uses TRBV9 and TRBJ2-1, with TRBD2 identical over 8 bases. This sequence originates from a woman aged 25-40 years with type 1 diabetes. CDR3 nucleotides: TGTGCCAGCAGCGGACGGGCTAGCGGGCGCAGCAATGAGCAGTTCTTC. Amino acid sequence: CASSGRASGRSNEQFF.